This record looks at one TCR beta chain sequence and its context. Profiling relied on immunoSEQ multiplex PCR, and the TCRdb table lists in-frame clones only, not all of them. The sample lists about 110,000 clones, approximately 90% occurring once. These data belong to a study of T cell changes during pregnancy in multiple sclerosis. Trimming cost V 6 bases and J 0 bases, with 15 bases left between them. This CDR3 is 15 amino acids long. Germline V gives CDR1 SGHVS, CDR2 FQNEAQ. Here the sequenced sample was peripheral blood, taken after pregnancy. The gene calls are TRBV7-8 and TRBJ2-7; a possible D gene is TRBD1 (6 bases). This TCR was recovered from a female donor with multiple sclerosis, enrolled in a pregnancy study. CDR3 residues: CASRTLRQDSYEQYF. CDR3 DNA sequence: TGTGCCAGCAGAACCTTAAGACAGGACTCCTACGAGCAGTACTTC.